This is a list of T cell receptor beta chains from one sample in a study of blood T cell repertoires in COVID-19. Assay used: immunoSEQ multiplex PCR; TCRdb lists only in-frame clones, some missing. The sample holds around 300,000 clones, about 87% seen once. Sequencing used peripheral blood. Receptors were obtained from a woman aged 25-40 years with COVID-19, enrolled during active disease. CDR3s include the opening cysteine and the closing phenylalanine or tryptophan. The D gene is left open where the match is weak. For some rows the clone size is stated as once, few or many, or as a class when expanded; others skip it.

V: TRBV7-8
D: .
J: TRBJ2-2
length: 18
size: .
CDR3: CASSLPSFRAIPTGELFF
DNA: TGTGCCAGCAGCTTACCTTCCTTTAGAGCGATACCCACCGGGGAGCTGTTTTTT

V: TRBV5-4
D: TRBD1
J: TRBJ1-2
length: 15
size: .
CDR3: CASSIRDRGTYGYTF
DNA: TGTGCCAGCAGTATCCGGGACAGGGGGACCTATGGCTACACCTTC

V: TRBV6-5
D: TRBD1
J: TRBJ1-1
length: 14
size: .
CDR3: CASSYQGAITEAFF
DNA: TGTGCCAGCAGTTACCAGGGGGCAATAACTGAAGCTTTCTTT

V: TRBV7-2
D: TRBD2
J: TRBJ2-5
length: 14
size: once
CDR3: CASSLSGVKETQYF
DNA: TGTGCCAGCAGCTTAAGCGGGGTCAAAGAGACCCAGTACTTC

V: TRBV28
D: TRBD1
J: TRBJ2-2
length: 15
size: .
CDR3: CATPSGQAYTGELFF
DNA: TGTGCCACCCCCTCGGGACAGGCTTACACCGGGGAGCTGTTTTTT

V: TRBV2
D: .
J: TRBJ1-3
length: 15
size: .
CDR3: CASIMTGSSGNTIYF
DNA: TGTGCCAGCATTATGACAGGCAGCTCTGGAAACACCATATATTTT

V: TRBV5-8
D: .
J: TRBJ1-1
length: 13
size: .
CDR3: CASSDGVGREAFF
DNA: TGTGCCAGCAGCGACGGGGTCGGCAGGGAAGCTTTCTTT

V: TRBV11-1
D: TRBD1
J: TRBJ1-5
length: 15
size: .
CDR3: CASRHTGQGNQPQHF
DNA: TGTGCCAGCAGGCACACCGGACAGGGTAATCAGCCCCAGCATTTT

V: TRBV3-1/TRBV3-2
D: .
J: TRBJ1-2
length: 12
size: once
CDR3: CASSHDADGYTF
DNA: TGTGCCAGCAGCCACGACGCGGATGGCTACACCTTC

V: TRBV2
D: TRBD2
J: TRBJ2-2
length: 17
size: .
CDR3: CASSEATSGGAPGELFF
DNA: TGTGCCAGCAGTGAAGCTACTAGCGGGGGGGCCCCCGGGGAGCTGTTTTTT

V: TRBV7-2
D: TRBD1
J: TRBJ1-5
length: 14
size: .
CDR3: CASSDTGGNQPQHF
DNA: TGTGCCAGCAGCGATACAGGGGGCAATCAGCCCCAGCATTTT

V: TRBV19
D: .
J: TRBJ1-2
length: 13
size: once
CDR3: CASSGTTYYGYTF
DNA: TGTGCCAGCTCCGGGACAACTTACTATGGCTACACCTTC

V: TRBV18
D: .
J: TRBJ1-5
length: 14
size: .
CDR3: CASSPSILDQPQHF
DNA: TGTGCCAGCTCACCGTCAATCTTAGATCAGCCCCAGCATTTT

V: TRBV28
D: TRBD1
J: TRBJ1-3
length: 15
size: .
CDR3: CASSSQGARENTIYF
DNA: TGTGCCAGCAGTTCTCAGGGGGCTCGGGAAAACACCATATATTTT

V: TRBV4-1
D: .
J: TRBJ1-3
length: 17
size: few
CDR3: CASSQEGGRTSGNTIYF
DNA: TGCGCCAGCAGCCAAGAGGGGGGACGGACCTCTGGAAACACCATATATTTT

V: TRBV7-2
D: .
J: TRBJ1-2
length: 12
size: .
CDR3: CASSLDYGGYTF
DNA: TGTGCCAGCAGCCTCGATTATGGCGGCTACACCTTC

V: TRBV7-9
D: TRBD1
J: TRBJ2-1
length: 14
size: .
CDR3: CASSPITGVNEQFF
DNA: TGTGCCAGCAGCCCGATAACAGGGGTGAATGAGCAGTTCTTC

V: TRBV5-1
D: TRBD1
J: TRBJ1-1
length: 14
size: .
CDR3: CASSSGQAYTEAFF
DNA: TGCGCCAGCAGCTCTGGACAGGCTTACACTGAAGCTTTCTTT

V: TRBV28
D: .
J: TRBJ1-1
length: 13
size: .
CDR3: CASSLVFGRAAFF
DNA: TGTGCCAGCAGTTTGGTATTTGGCAGGGCTGCTTTCTTT

V: TRBV3-1/TRBV3-2
D: TRBD2
J: TRBJ2-5
length: 14
size: .
CDR3: CASSQGEGQETQYF
DNA: TGTGCCAGCAGCCAAGGGGAGGGACAAGAGACCCAGTACTTC

V: TRBV28
D: TRBD1
J: TRBJ1-2
length: 13
size: .
CDR3: CASSPGDRGGYTF
DNA: TGTGCCAGCAGTCCAGGGGACAGGGGGGGCTACACCTTC

V: TRBV28
D: .
J: TRBJ2-5
length: 13
size: .
CDR3: CASSQGLKETQYF
DNA: TGTGCCAGTTCGCAGGGGTTGAAGGAGACCCAGTACTTC

V: TRBV24-1
D: .
J: TRBJ2-2
length: 16
size: few
CDR3: CATSDLRSGPTGELFF
DNA: TGTGCCACCAGTGATTTGCGATCAGGGCCCACCGGGGAGCTGTTTTTT

V: TRBV6-5
D: .
J: TRBJ2-5
length: 11
size: .
CDR3: CASRRKETQYF
DNA: TGTGCCAGCAGGAGAAAAGAGACCCAGTACTTC

V: TRBV5-1
D: .
J: TRBJ2-1
length: 15
size: .
CDR3: CASSTADYTGNEQFF
DNA: TGCGCCAGCAGCACCGCGGACTATACGGGCAATGAGCAGTTCTTC

V: TRBV11-2
D: .
J: TRBJ2-3
length: 14
size: .
CDR3: CASSPLESTDTQYF
DNA: TGTGCCAGCAGCCCGCTAGAAAGTACAGATACGCAGTATTTT

V: TRBV30
D: TRBD2
J: TRBJ2-1
length: 15
size: .
CDR3: CAWSGLAGGSNEQFF
DNA: TGTGCCTGGAGTGGCCTAGCGGGGGGGAGTAATGAGCAGTTCTTC

V: TRBV6-6
D: .
J: TRBJ1-5
length: 15
size: .
CDR3: CASSYGGGLDQPQHF
DNA: TGTGCCAGCAGTTACGGTGGCGGATTAGATCAGCCCCAGCATTTT